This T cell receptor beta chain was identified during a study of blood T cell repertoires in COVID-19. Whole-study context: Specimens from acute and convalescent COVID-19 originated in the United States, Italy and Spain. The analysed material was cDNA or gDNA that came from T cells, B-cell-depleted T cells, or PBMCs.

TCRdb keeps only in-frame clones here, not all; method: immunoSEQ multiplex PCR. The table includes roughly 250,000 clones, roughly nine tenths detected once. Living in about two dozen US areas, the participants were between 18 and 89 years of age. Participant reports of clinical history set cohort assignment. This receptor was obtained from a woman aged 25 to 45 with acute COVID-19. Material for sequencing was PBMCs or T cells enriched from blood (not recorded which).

CDR3 sequence (DNA): TGCGCCAGCAGCCCCCGGACAAACCGCCAAGAGACCCAGTACTTC. The encoded protein is CASSPRTNRQETQYF. V is TRBV5-1 and J is TRBJ2-5; D may be TRBD1 (5 bases). The CDR3 has 15 amino acids. Looked up from germline, CDR1 is SGHRS and CDR2 is YFSETQ. The V end was cut by 4 bases, the J end by 1 base, with 14 bases between.